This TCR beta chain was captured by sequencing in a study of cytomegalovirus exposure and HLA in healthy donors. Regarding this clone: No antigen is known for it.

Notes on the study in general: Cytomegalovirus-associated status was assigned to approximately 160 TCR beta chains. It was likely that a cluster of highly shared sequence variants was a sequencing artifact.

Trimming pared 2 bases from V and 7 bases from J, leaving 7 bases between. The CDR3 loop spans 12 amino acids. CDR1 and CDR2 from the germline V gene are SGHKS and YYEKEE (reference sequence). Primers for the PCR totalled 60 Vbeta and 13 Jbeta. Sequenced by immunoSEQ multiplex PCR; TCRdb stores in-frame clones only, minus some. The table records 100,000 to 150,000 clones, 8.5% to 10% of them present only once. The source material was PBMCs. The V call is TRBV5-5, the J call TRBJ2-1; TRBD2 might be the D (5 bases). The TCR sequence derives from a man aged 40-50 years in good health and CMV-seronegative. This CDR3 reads CASSFRGNEQFF. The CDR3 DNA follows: TGTGCCAGCAGCTTCAGAGGGAATGAGCAGTTCTTC.